Described below is a single TCR beta chain sequence and its context. The table came from immunoSEQ multiplex PCR; TCRdb's copy has only in-frame clones and leaves some out. The sample lists 250,000 to 350,000 clones; roughly 76% were seen once. The sample comes from a study of cytotoxic CD8 clonotypes in ibrutinib-treated CLL. Trimming removed 3 bases from V and 4 bases from J; junction bases left unmatched: 3. The CDR3 is made up of 15 amino acids. Germline CDR1 SGHDT, CDR2 YYEEEE. The specimen comprised PBMCs, sampled at disease progression, from a patient treated with ibrutinib. The rearrangement links TRBV5-6 to TRBJ2-5, with TRBD2 identical over 13 bases. The clonotype was recovered from a human donor with chronic lymphocytic leukemia. The CDR3 is CASSYGLAGVETQYF. CDR3 coding DNA: TGTGCCAGCAGCTACGGACTAGCGGGGGTAGAGACCCAGTACTTC.